One and the same sample provided the 10 T cell receptor beta chains below, sequenced in a study of CD8+ T cells in alopecia areata. The treatment is: oral pan-JAK inhibitor, 5-10 mg twice daily. RNA extraction was followed by reverse transcription into cDNA, which acted as the sequencing template. Profiled with immunoSEQ multiplex PCR; TCRdb holds only in-frame clones, not every one. The sample holds about 210,000 clones, roughly 56% seen once. Here the sequenced sample was CD4+ T cells sorted from blood, taken at week 4, from a patient treated with tofacitinib. All receptors come from a human donor with alopecia areata.

This chain joins TRBV9 and TRBJ2-3; TRBD2 agrees at 11 bases. The CDR3 covers 18 residues. The V gene end was trimmed by 0 bases and the J gene end by 8 bases; junction bases not matched to a gene: 14. Germline V gives CDR1 SGDLS, CDR2 YYNGEE. The CDR3 is CASSVAPLAGGFASTQYF. CDR3 DNA sequence: TGTGCCAGCAGCGTAGCTCCTCTAGCGGGGGGTTTCGCCAGTACGCAGTATTTT. Supplemented by reference TRBV9 and TRBJ2-3, the full variable domain reads DSGVTQTPKHLITATGQRVTLRCSPRSGDLSVYWYQQSLDQGLQFLIQYYNGEERAKGNILERFSAQQFPDLHSELNLSSLELGDSALYFCASSVAPLAGGFASTQYFGPGTRLTVL.

This clone was seen only once. This chain joins TRBV30 and TRBJ2-6; 8 bases match TRBD1. This CDR3 region has 16 residues. The junction had 4 bases not matched to a gene; V was cut back by 0 bases and J by 3 bases. In germline, CDR1 is GTSNPN, CDR2 SVGIG (reference sequence). CDR3 region: CAWSVGDRGGANVLTF. As DNA, the CDR3 is TGTGCCTGGAGTGTGGGCGACAGGGGTGGGGCCAACGTCCTGACTTTC.

This sequence joins TRBV5-6 and TRBJ2-3; D not certain. This CDR3 is built from 16 residues. Deletions cut 1 base from V and 4 bases from J, with 16 bases between. The germline CDR1 and CDR2 sequences are SGHDT and YYEEEE. CDR3 protein: CASSLLGPRSPDTQYF. The CDR3 coding sequence is TGTGCCAGCAGCTTGCTAGGACCCCGAAGCCCAGATACGCAGTATTTT.

This chain connects TRBV14 to TRBJ1-2; no clear D. The V end was cut by 3 bases, the J end by 5 bases, with 13 bases between. The CDR3 covers 14 residues. CDR1 and CDR2 (germline): SGHDN, FVKESK. CDR3 sequence: CASSQSRFGYGYTF. CDR3 nucleotides: TGTGCCAGCAGCCAGTCCAGGTTTGGGTATGGCTACACCTTC. The full variable domain, in which reference TRBV14 and TRBJ1-2 provide the parts outside the CDR3, is EAGVTQFPSHSVIEKGQTVTLRCDPISGHDNLYWYRRVMGKEIKFLLHFVKESKQDESGMPNNRFLAERTGGTYSTLKVQPAELEDSGVYFCASSQSRFGYGYTFGSGTRLTVV.

About this clone: Other DNA sequences in this sample translate to the same CDR3. The gene calls are TRBV27 and TRBJ2-3; D is ambiguous. V lost 3 bases to trimming and J lost 1 base, with 8 bases between them. CDR1 and CDR2 (germline): MNHEY, SMNVEV (reference sequence). The CDR3 sequence is 14 residues long. This chain's CDR3 is CASSLVGGTDTQYF. The CDR3 DNA reads as TGTGCCAGCAGTTTGGTGGGCGGCACAGATACGCAGTATTTT.

CDR3 region: CASSTRVNYGYTF. Here the CDR3 DNA reads TGTGCCAGCAGTACCAGGGTTAACTATGGCTACACCTTC. J is TRBJ1-2 and V is TRBV6-5; D may be TRBD1 (5 bases). Germline V CDR1 and CDR2: MNHEY, SVGAGI. CDR3 length equals 13 residues. Trimming pared 5 bases from V and 1 base from J, leaving 8 bases between.

This chain uses TRBV28 with TRBJ2-6, with D unresolved. This CDR3 region has 13 residues. Germline loops: CDR1 MDHEN, CDR2 SYDVKM. Trimming cost V 5 bases and J 6 bases, with 8 bases left between them. CDR3 coding DNA: TGTGCCAGCAGTGTTAACCCGGCCAACGTCCTGACTTTC. Translated: CASSVNPANVLTF.

This clone has just a few counts. This rearrangement joins TRBV29-1 to TRBJ2-1, with 9 nucleotides matching TRBD1. The J segment lost 7 bases and the V segment lost 7 bases, leaving 11 bases of the junction unmatched. The CDR3 is 14 amino acids. Germline V gene sequence: CDR1 SQVTM, CDR2 ANQGSEA. For the CDR3, the DNA is TGCAGCGGTACTGTCGGGACAGGGAGGAATGAGCAGTTCTTC. Protein product: CSGTVGTGRNEQFF.

Points on this clone: Other DNA sequences in this sample translate to the same CDR3. The rearrangement links TRBV4-3 to TRBJ1-6, with D uncertain. Looked up from germline, CDR1 is LGHNA and CDR2 is YSLEER. With 1 base removed from V and 0 bases from J, the gap between germline ends came to 7 bases. The CDR3 totals 16 residues. CDR3 in DNA: TGCGCCAGCAGCCAAGTCGTTAGCTCCTATAATTCACCCCTCCACTTT. Its translation: CASSQVVSSYNSPLHF.

The chain carries TRBV27 and TRBJ2-2; 7 positions match TRBD2. Germline CDR1 and CDR2: MNHEY and SMNVEV (reference sequence). The CDR3 spans 17 residues. The ends lost 3 bases at V and 4 bases at J; junction bases unmatched: 11. The CDR3, as DNA: TGTGCCAGCAGTTTTCGGGGGGACTGGTCGAGCACCGGGGAGCTGTTTTTT. Its translation is CASSFRGDWSSTGELFF.